Reported below is one TCR beta chain. Its antigen is still unknown. No base quality information exists; no much larger clone differs at one position. This specimen comes from a study of T cell responses to AZD1222 COVID-19 vaccine (dated by TCRdb to the early 2020s). With regard to the full study: AZD1222 recipients given second doses at about 4 weeks or at about 12 weeks were pooled, since spike-specific TCR depth and breadth were not found to differ between the two schedules. Trial participants were enrolled by age into subgroups of 18-55, 56-69 and 70-plus years, and around 150, 29 and 61 TCR-sequenced participants, respectively, were included in these subgroups. TCR sequencing was performed for 230 to 250 trial participants, of whom around 200 were given two doses of AZD1222 and around 26 were given two doses of MenACWY control vaccine. Overall study outcomes, separate from this receptor: Because no day 14 peak-response samples were available, the repertoires could be characterized only after the peak T cell response. Conclusions about previously exposed vaccinees were limited because only a handful of AZD1222 recipients were SARS-CoV-2 seropositive at baseline. Reportedly, close to half of the unique spike-specific TCRs recognized epitopes lying outside the regions that are mutated in the B.1.351 and B.1.1.7 variants. Participants were mostly white British, with more females than males. The authors suggested clonal diversity may have been underestimated. Spike-specific TCR breadth and depth rose significantly after two AZD1222 doses compared with day 0 and with MenACWY recipients. The whole spike protein was spanned by vaccine-associated CD4 TCRs, and dominant responses were seen in regions 160-218 and 743-854. In the small 56-69-year group, the increase in depth fell short of significance, most likely because of low power.

At the junction V is shortened by 8 bases and J by 3 bases; bases outside the gene matches: 7. The CDR3, from cysteine to phenylalanine, totals 14 residues. The CDR3 DNA has 42 bases and is translated from base 1. CDR1 and CDR2, per the germline V gene (reference sequence), are LNHDA and SQIVND. The CDR3 regions of human TCRbeta chains were subjected to immunosequencing. As for how the authors treated the data: TCRs in the repertoires were compared against a reference library of SARS-CoV-2-specific TCRs that had been generated with the MIRA antigen-specificity platform. Breadth was defined as the fraction of unique TCRs that were SARS-CoV-2-associated. Depth was defined as the fraction of total T cells that were SARS-CoV-2-associated. Using the MIRA data, each spike-specific TCR was assigned both to the spike region to which the TCR was reactive and to a CD4 or CD8 class. Log10-transformed breadth and depth values were compared by one-way ANOVA with Sidak's multiple comparisons tests. The source is immuneACCESS, and TCRdb retained only in-frame sequences with V and J called. Part of the clones is not carried over; for the studies checked, unresolved V genes explain less than half of this, and the remainder is unexplained. From that table come the V and J calls and clone size; the DNA was used to work out D and trimming. This sample has about 150,000 clones in its table, and around nine tenths of those were observed once. Under 4.5% of the sample is taken by the ten largest.

In light of the paper, this sample's time point label describes: baseline before first vaccination. Vaccinee samples came from UK trials COV001 and COV002, including a single-blind randomized controlled phase 2/3 trial of AZD1222 (ChAdOx1 nCoV-19) in healthy adults. For TCRbeta chain sequencing, PBMC samples were collected from trial participants at day 0 and at day 28 after the second dose. Recombination linked TRBV19 to TRBJ1-5; TRBD1 fits 7 bases in the junction. This sequence was found in an adult in good health. This specimen was peripheral blood, taken on day 0 of AZD1222 vaccination. The CDR3 is CASRQGIDNQPQHF. The bases read TGTGCCAGTCGACAGGGAATTGACAATCAGCCCCAGCATTTT.